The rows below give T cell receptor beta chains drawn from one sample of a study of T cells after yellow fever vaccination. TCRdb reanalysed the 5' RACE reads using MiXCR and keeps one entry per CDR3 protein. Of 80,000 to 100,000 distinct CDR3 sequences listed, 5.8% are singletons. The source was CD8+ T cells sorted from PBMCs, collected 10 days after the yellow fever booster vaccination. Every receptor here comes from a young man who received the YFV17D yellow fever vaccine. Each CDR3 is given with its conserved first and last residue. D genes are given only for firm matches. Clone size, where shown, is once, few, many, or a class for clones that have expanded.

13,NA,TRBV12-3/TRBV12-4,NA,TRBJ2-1,CASTTSNYNEQFF,TGTGCCAGCACGACTTCTAACTACAATGAGCAGTTCTTC
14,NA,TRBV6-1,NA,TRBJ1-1,CASSPISADTEAFF,TGTGCCAGCAGCCCCATTTCGGCGGACACTGAAGCTTTCTTT
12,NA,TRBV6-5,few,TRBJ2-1,CASTAWGNEQFF,TGTGCCAGCACGGCCTGGGGGAATGAGCAGTTCTTC
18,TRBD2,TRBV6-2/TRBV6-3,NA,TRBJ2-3,CASTHARLAGEGTDTQYF,TGTGCCAGCACCCACGCTAGACTAGCGGGGGAGGGCACAGATACGCAGTATTTT
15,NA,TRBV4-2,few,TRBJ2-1,CASSQDRSSYNEQFF,TGTGCCAGCAGCCAAGATCGGAGCTCCTACAATGAGCAGTTCTTC
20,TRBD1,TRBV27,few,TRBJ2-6,CASSFTGTGISGSGANVLTF,TGTGCCAGCAGTTTTACCGGGACAGGTATCAGCGGCTCTGGGGCCAACGTCCTGACTTTC
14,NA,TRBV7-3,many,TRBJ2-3,CASSLEGLDDTQYF,TGTGCCAGCAGCTTAGAAGGATTAGACGATACGCAGTATTTT
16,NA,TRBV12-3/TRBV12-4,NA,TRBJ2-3,CASSFGRTTSTDTQYF,TGTGCCAGCAGTTTTGGCCGGACCACTAGCACAGATACGCAGTATTTT
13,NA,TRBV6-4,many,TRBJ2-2,CASSEADTGELFF,TGTGCCAGCAGTGAAGCGGACACCGGGGAGCTGTTTTTT
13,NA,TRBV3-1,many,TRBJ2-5,CASSRENWETQYF,TGTGCCAGCAGCCGGGAAAATTGGGAGACCCAGTACTTC
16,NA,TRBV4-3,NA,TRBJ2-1,CASSQYWGGAKDEQFF,TGCGCCAGCAGCCAGTACTGGGGGGGGGCAAAGGATGAGCAGTTCTTC
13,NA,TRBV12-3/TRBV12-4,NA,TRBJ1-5,CASSLSGEQPQHF,TGTGCCAGCAGTTTATCGGGGGAGCAGCCCCAGCATTTT
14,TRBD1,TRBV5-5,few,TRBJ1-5,CASSLRGTGQPQHF,TGTGCCAGCAGCTTAAGGGGGACAGGGCAGCCCCAGCATTTT
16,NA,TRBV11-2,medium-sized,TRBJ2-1,CASSLLSPEYYNEQFF,TGTGCCAGCAGCTTATTGTCCCCGGAGTACTACAATGAGCAGTTCTTC
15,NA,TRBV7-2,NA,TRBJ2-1,CASSLGAGQDNEQFF,TGTGCCAGCAGCTTAGGGGCAGGGCAGGACAATGAGCAGTTCTTC
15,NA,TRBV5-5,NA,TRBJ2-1,CASRGAFLSYNEQFF,TGTGCCAGCAGAGGGGCCTTTCTCTCCTACAATGAGCAGTTCTTC
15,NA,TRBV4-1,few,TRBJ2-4,CASSQERVAKNIQYF,TGCGCCAGCAGCCAAGAGCGGGTAGCCAAAAACATTCAGTACTTC
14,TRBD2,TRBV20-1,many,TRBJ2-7,CSASSLAGGYEQYF,TGCAGTGCTAGTAGTCTAGCGGGGGGCTACGAGCAGTACTTC
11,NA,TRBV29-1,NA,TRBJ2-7,CSVERDYEQYF,TGCAGCGTTGAGAGAGACTACGAGCAGTACTTC
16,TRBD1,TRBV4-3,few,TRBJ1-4,CASSLNRGSTNEKLFF,TGCGCCAGCAGCTTAAACAGGGGGTCGACTAATGAAAAACTGTTTTTT
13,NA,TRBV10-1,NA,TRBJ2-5,CAKTGLVAETQYF,TGCGCCAAAACTGGGCTAGTCGCGGAGACCCAGTACTTC
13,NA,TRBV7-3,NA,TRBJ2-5,CASSLRYQETQYF,TGTGCCAGCAGCCTCCGGTACCAAGAGACCCAGTACTTC
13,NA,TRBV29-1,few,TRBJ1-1,CSVAIMSGTEAFF,TGCAGCGTTGCAATCATGAGCGGCACTGAAGCTTTCTTT
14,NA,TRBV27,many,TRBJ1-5,CASKSIDSNQPQHF,TGTGCCAGCAAGAGCATCGATAGCAATCAGCCCCAGCATTTT
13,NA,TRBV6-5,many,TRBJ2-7,CASSYSPDYEQYF,TGTGCCAGCAGTTACTCGCCAGACTACGAGCAGTACTTC
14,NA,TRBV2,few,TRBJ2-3,CASSNWVSTDTQYF,TGTGCCAGCAGTAACTGGGTTAGCACAGATACGCAGTATTTT
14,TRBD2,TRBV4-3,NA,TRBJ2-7,CASSQAGGAYEQYF,TGCGCCAGCAGCCAAGCCGGGGGGGCCTACGAGCAGTACTTC
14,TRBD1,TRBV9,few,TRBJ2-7,CASSSAGTGGEQYF,TGTGCCAGCAGCTCGGCCGGGACAGGGGGCGAGCAGTACTTC
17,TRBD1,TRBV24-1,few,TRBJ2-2,CATSPLVAGGNTGELFF,TGTGCCACCAGCCCCCTTGTGGCAGGGGGAAATACCGGGGAGCTGTTTTTT
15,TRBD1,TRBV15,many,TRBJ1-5,CATSNDRGGDQPQHF,TGTGCCACCAGCAATGACAGGGGGGGAGACCAGCCCCAGCATTTT
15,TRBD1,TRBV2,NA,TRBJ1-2,CASSWTGTLNYGYTF,TGTGCCAGCTCGTGGACAGGGACATTAAACTATGGCTACACCTTC
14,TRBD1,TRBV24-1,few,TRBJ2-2,CATRDRQGIGELFF,TGTGCCACCAGGGACCGACAGGGTATCGGGGAGCTGTTTTTT
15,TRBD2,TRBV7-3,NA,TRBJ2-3,CASSSRGLAGETQYF,TGTGCCAGCAGCTCGCGGGGACTAGCGGGGGAAACGCAGTATTTT
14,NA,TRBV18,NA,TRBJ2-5,CASSPGGIQETQYF,TGTGCCAGCTCACCAGGGGGTATCCAGGAGACCCAGTACTTC
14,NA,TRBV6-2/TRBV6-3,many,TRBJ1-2,CASSDPGTPYGYTF,TGTGCCAGCAGTGACCCCGGGACACCTTATGGCTACACCTTC
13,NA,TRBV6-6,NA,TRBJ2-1,CASSLSGHNEQFF,TGTGCCAGCAGTTTGTCGGGGCACAATGAGCAGTTCTTC
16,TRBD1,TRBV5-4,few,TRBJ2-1,CASSGGQESSYNEQFF,TGTGCCAGCAGCGGAGGACAGGAGAGCTCCTACAATGAGCAGTTCTTC